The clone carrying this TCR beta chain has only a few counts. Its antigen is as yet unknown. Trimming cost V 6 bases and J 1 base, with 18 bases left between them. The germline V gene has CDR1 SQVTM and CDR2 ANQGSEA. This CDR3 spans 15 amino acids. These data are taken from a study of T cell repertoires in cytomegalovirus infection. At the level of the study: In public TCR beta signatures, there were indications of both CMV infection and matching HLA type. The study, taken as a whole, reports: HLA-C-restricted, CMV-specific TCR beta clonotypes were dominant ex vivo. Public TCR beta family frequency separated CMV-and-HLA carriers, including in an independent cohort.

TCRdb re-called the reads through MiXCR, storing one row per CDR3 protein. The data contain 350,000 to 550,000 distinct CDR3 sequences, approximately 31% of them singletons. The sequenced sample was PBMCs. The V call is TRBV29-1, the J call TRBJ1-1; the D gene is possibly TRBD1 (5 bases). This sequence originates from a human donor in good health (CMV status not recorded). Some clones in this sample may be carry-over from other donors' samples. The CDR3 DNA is TGCAGCGTGGCGGTTTCCGGACACACGAACACTGAAGCTTTCTTT. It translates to CSVAVSGHTNTEAFF.